The 14 T cell receptor beta chains below all came from one sample that was sequenced in a study of cytomegalovirus exposure and HLA in healthy donors (TCRdb year 2017). The library was prepared using the immunoSEQ multiplex PCR assay. For the multiplex PCR, a mixture combining 60 forward primers for TCR Vbeta segments and 13 reverse primers for TCR Jbeta segments was used. Here the immuneACCESS table is served through TCRdb, limited to in-frame sequences with V and J called. Missing clones are a known gap in these copies; in checked studies unresolved V genes cover under half, and the rest lacks a known reason. Counted in this sample were roughly 100,000 clones; around four fifths of them appeared once. Together, the top ten hold under 1.5% of the sample. The sequencing sample was made of PBMCs. All receptors derive from a man younger than 45 in good health and CMV-seronegative.

This clone was counted a single time. V usage is TRBV5-5 and J usage is TRBJ1-1; 7 nucleotides line up with TRBD1. Germline CDR1 reads SGHKS; CDR2 reads YYEKEE (reference sequence). V was pared by 0 bases and J by 1 base, with 0 bases of the junction left unmatched. This CDR3 has 14 residues. DNA of the CDR3: TGTGCCAGCAGCTTGGCAGGGGGGAACACTGAAGCTTTCTTT. Translated: CASSLAGGNTEAFF.

The V and J genes are TRBV5-4 and TRBJ2-2; possible D gene TRBD1, 5 bases. This CDR3 contains 17 residues. The germline V gene has CDR1 SGHNT and CDR2 YYREEE (reference sequence). V dropped 6 bases and J dropped 0 bases, with 18 bases sitting between them. This chain's CDR3 is CASTKKGQGPNTGELFF. CDR3 nucleotide sequence: TGTGCCAGCACCAAAAAGGGGCAGGGTCCGAACACCGGGGAGCTGTTTTTT.

CDR3 sequence: CASTDRGPGANVLTF. The CDR3, as DNA: TGTGCCAGCACCGACAGGGGCCCTGGGGCCAACGTCCTGACTTTC. V gene TRBV27 combines with J gene TRBJ2-6, with 8 bases that match TRBD1. Germline V gene lookup returns CDR1 MNHEY and CDR2 SMNVEV (reference sequence). There are 15 residues in the CDR3. Germline trimming cut 7 bases from V and 2 bases from J; bases unmatched to any gene: 4.

The chain carries TRBV29-1 and TRBJ2-7; unclear D gene. CDR1 and CDR2 (germline): SQVTM, ANQGSEA. The CDR3 covers 13 residues. V dropped 3 bases and J dropped 1 base, with 10 bases sitting between them. CDR3 bases: TGCAGCGTTGATTCAGGCTCTTCCTACGAGCAGTACTTC. Translating gives CSVDSGSSYEQYF.

This clone appeared once. The V and J genes are TRBV5-1 and TRBJ2-3; TRBD1 aligns across 10 bases. V lost 0 bases, J lost 5 bases, and 9 bases stayed unmatched. CDR1 SGHRS and CDR2 YFSETQ come from the germline V gene. The CDR3 spans 17 residues. CDR3 in amino acids: CASSLVSGTGVGDTQYF. The CDR3 DNA is TGCGCCAGCAGCTTGGTCAGTGGGACAGGGGTGGGAGATACGCAGTATTTT.

This chain connects TRBV6-5 to TRBJ2-1; a weak D match, TRBD1 (6 bases). Germline assignment: CDR1 MNHEY and CDR2 SVGAGI. V was trimmed by 5 bases and J by 6 bases, leaving 17 bases between them. CDR3 length equals 15 residues. CDR3 in amino acids: CASSNDRIKSNEQFF. CDR3 sequence (DNA): TGTGCCAGCAGTAACGACAGGATCAAAAGCAATGAGCAGTTCTTC.

V gene TRBV5-4 combines with J gene TRBJ1-4; 7 positions agree with TRBD1. J lost 10 bases, V lost 4 bases, and 4 bases had no gene match. The germline V gene has CDR1 SGHNT and CDR2 YYREEE (reference sequence). This CDR3 comprises 12 residues. The CDR3 loop is CASSATGVKLFF. Written as DNA, the CDR3 is TGTGCCAGCAGCGCCACAGGGGTAAAACTGTTTTTT.

This chain links TRBV7-9 with TRBJ2-1; 9 nucleotides match TRBD2. Trimming removed 5 bases from V and 8 bases from J; junction bases left unmatched: 4. Germline values: CDR1 SEHNR, CDR2 FQNEAQ (reference sequence). The CDR3 consists of 13 residues. The CDR3 sequence is CASSGSGSYEQFF. CDR3 bases: TGTGCCAGCAGCGGTAGCGGGAGCTATGAGCAGTTCTTC.

This clone was observed a handful of times. This chain uses TRBV27 with TRBJ1-4; TRBD1 is a possible D gene (6 bases). This CDR3 comprises 15 residues. Germline CDR1 is MNHEY and CDR2 is SMNVEV (reference sequence). V was clipped by 6 bases and J by 5 bases, with 16 bases between them. The CDR3 region is CASSANGGGNEKLFF. DNA of the CDR3: TGTGCCAGCAGCGCTAACGGGGGGGGCAATGAAAAACTGTTTTTT.

The V gene is TRBV5-1, the J gene TRBJ2-1, with a tentative D call TRBD2 (5 bases). Germline CDR1 and CDR2: SGHRS and YFSETQ. CDR3 length: 15 amino acids. The germline V and J ends were trimmed by 0 bases and 5 bases, with 12 bases remaining between them. The CDR3 loop is CASSLGTPPNNEQFF. CDR3 nucleotide sequence: TGCGCCAGCAGCTTGGGGACTCCACCTAACAATGAGCAGTTCTTC.

This chain connects TRBV12-5 to TRBJ1-3; D possibly corresponds to TRBD1 (6 bases). This CDR3 is built from 14 residues. Germline V gives CDR1 LGHNT, CDR2 FRNRAP. Trimming took 5 bases from V and 6 from J, leaving 14 bases between them. In nucleotides, the CDR3 is TGTGCTAGTGGTCCAGGGGCGCCTGTAAACACCATATATTTT. This gives the protein CASGPGAPVNTIYF.

The chain is built from TRBV7-9 and TRBJ2-3; TRBD2 agrees at 9 bases. V shed 6 bases, J shed 0 bases, and the junction held 4 bases outside the gene matches. The V gene's germline CDR1 is SEHNR and CDR2 FQNEAQ (reference sequence). This CDR3 region has 15 residues. The DNA for the CDR3 is TGTGCCAGCAGGGTAGCGGGGGATAGCACAGATACGCAGTATTTT. This gives the protein CASRVAGDSTDTQYF. The full variable domain, with the rest looked up from reference TRBV7-9 and TRBJ2-3, is DTGVSQNPRHKITKRGQNVTFRCDPISEHNRLYWYRQTLGQGPEFLTYFQNEAQLEKSRLLSDRFSAERPKGSFSTLEIQRTEQGDSAMYLCASRVAGDSTDTQYFGPGTRLTVL.

CDR3: CASSILGQGSYEQYF. CDR3 sequence (DNA): TGTGCCAGTAGTATTTTGGGACAGGGCTCCTACGAGCAGTACTTC. V and J are TRBV19 and TRBJ2-7; 9 bases are a match to TRBD1. The V segment lost 3 bases and the J segment 0 bases; nucleotides outside the gene matches: 3. The length of the CDR3 is 15 residues. Germline loops: CDR1 LNHDA, CDR2 SQIVND (reference sequence).

The table lists this clone with a few counts. V and J are TRBV19 and TRBJ1-4; D remains ambiguous. Per the germline V gene, CDR1 is LNHDA and CDR2 is SQIVND (reference sequence). V shed 3 bases and J shed 0 bases, with 11 bases lying between them. This CDR3 spans 16 amino acids. This CDR3 is CASSIRHRATNEKLFF. The CDR3, as DNA: TGTGCCAGTAGTATCAGGCACAGAGCAACTAATGAAAAACTGTTTTTT.